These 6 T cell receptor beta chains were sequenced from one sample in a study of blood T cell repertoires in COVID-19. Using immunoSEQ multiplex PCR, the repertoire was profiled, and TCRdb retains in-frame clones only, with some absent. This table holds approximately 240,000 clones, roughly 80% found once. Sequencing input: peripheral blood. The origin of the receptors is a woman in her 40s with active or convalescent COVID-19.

CDR3 nucleotides: TGTGCCAGCAGATGGACAGGGGAAGGGACCCAGTACTTC. Translating gives CASRWTGEGTQYF. This chain uses TRBV11-2 with TRBJ2-5, with TRBD1 identical over 9 bases. This CDR3 is 13 amino acids long. Germline V gives CDR1 SGHAT, CDR2 FQNNGV. V lost 6 bases and J lost 7; bases outside the gene matches: 6.

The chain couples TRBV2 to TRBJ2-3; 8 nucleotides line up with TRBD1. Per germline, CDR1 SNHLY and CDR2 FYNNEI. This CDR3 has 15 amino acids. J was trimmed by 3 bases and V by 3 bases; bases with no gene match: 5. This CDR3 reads CASSDGTGLTDTQYF. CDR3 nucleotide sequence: TGTGCCAGCAGTGACGGGACAGGATTAACAGATACGCAGTATTTT.

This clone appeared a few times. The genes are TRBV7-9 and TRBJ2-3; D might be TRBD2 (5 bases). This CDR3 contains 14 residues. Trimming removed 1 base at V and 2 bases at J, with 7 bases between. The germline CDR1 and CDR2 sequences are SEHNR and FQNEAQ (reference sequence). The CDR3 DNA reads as TGTGCCAGCAGCTTAGGGGGAGTCACAGATACGCAGTATTTT. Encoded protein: CASSLGGVTDTQYF.

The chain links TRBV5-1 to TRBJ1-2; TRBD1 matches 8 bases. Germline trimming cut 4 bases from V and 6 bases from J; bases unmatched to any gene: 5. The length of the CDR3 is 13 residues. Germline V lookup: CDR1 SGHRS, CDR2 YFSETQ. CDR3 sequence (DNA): TGCGCCAGCAGCGGAGGGACAGGCAATGGCTACACCTTC. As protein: CASSGGTGNGYTF. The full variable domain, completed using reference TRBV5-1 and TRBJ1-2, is KAGVTQTPRYLIKTRGQQVTLSCSPISGHRSVSWYQQTPGQGLQFLFEYFSETQRNKGNFPGRFSGRQFSNSRSEMNVSTLELGDSALYLCASSGGTGNGYTFGSGTRLTVV.

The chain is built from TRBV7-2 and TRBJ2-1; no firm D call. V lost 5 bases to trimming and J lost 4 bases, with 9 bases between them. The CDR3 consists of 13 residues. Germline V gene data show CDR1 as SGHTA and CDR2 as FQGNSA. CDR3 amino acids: CASSLWQYNEQFF. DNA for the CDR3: TGTGCCAGCAGCCTCTGGCAGTACAATGAGCAGTTCTTC.

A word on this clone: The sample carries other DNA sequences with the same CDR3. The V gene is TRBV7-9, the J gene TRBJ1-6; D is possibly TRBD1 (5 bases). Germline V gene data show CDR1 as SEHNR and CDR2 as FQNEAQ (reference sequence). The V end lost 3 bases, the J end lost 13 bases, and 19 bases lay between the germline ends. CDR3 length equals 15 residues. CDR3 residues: CASSLARQGIRPLHF. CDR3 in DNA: TGTGCCAGCAGCTTGGCCCGGCAGGGTATACGGCCCCTCCACTTT.